These 23 T cell receptor beta chains share one sample of origin, sequenced in a study of cytomegalovirus exposure and HLA in healthy donors. Amplification used 60 Vbeta primers and 13 Jbeta primers. Clones were read by immunoSEQ multiplex PCR, and TCRdb kept only the in-frame ones, dropping some. Here the sample spans roughly 120,000 clones, around 70% being singletons. The sample was PBMCs. The origin of the receptors is a woman in her forties in good health and CMV-seronegative.

The J gene is TRBJ2-7, the V gene TRBV30; the D gene is possibly TRBD1 (6 bases). The germline V gene has CDR1 GTSNPN and CDR2 SVGIG (reference sequence). The ends were cut back, 2 bases at V and 7 bases at J, with 27 bases in the middle. CDR3 size: 17 residues. The DNA of the CDR3 is TGTGCCTGGAGTCCCCTCGGGGCGCAGGGGCGGTGGGGGGAGCAGTACTTC. Translated: CAWSPLGAQGRWGEQYF.

The chain links TRBV19 to TRBJ2-7; 13 positions agree with TRBD2. CDR1 and CDR2 (germline): LNHDA, SQIVND (reference sequence). The junction had 5 bases not matched to a gene; V was cut back by 4 bases and J by 5 bases. This CDR3 region has 15 residues. CDR3 region: CASSNRLAGGDEQYF. Here the CDR3 DNA reads TGTGCCAGTAGTAACAGACTAGCGGGAGGCGACGAGCAGTACTTC.

V usage is TRBV27 and J usage is TRBJ1-2; 7 bases line up with TRBD1. The CDR3 is 15 residues long. With 4 bases clipped from V and 4 bases from J, the junction kept 9 bases outside the gene matches. Germline V gives CDR1 MNHEY, CDR2 SMNVEV (reference sequence). CDR3 in DNA: TGTGCCAGCAGTTCACTCTCCGGGACAGTCTATGGCTACACCTTC. As protein: CASSSLSGTVYGYTF.

For the CDR3, the DNA is TGTGCCAGCAGCCAAGGGGCGGGGTGGAACACTGAAGCTTTCTTT. As protein: CASSQGAGWNTEAFF. The chain recombines TRBV11-2 with TRBJ1-1, with TRBD1 as a possible D gene (5 bases). The CDR3 runs 15 residues. The germline V gene encodes CDR1 SGHAT and CDR2 FQNNGV. V lost 5 bases to trimming and J lost 1 base, with 14 bases between them.

V gene TRBV6-1 combines with J gene TRBJ1-2, with 9 bases that match TRBD1. With 2 bases clipped from V and 7 bases from J, the junction kept 8 bases outside the gene matches. This CDR3 contains 15 residues. CDR1 is MNHNS and CDR2 is SASEGT in the germline V gene. The CDR3 bases are TGTGCCAGCAGTGAACCGGGACAGGGAGCAGGTGGCTACACCTTC. Translation: CASSEPGQGAGGYTF.

This clone appeared a few times. The chain couples TRBV18 to TRBJ1-1, with D possibly matching TRBD1 (6 bases). Germline loops: CDR1 KGHSH, CDR2 LQKENI. V lost 3 bases and J 0 bases, leaving 11 bases between the germline ends. The CDR3 totals 15 residues. CDR3 nucleotide sequence: TGTGCCAGCTCACCGGGGGGGGCCATGAACACTGAAGCTTTCTTT. It encodes CASSPGGAMNTEAFF.

V usage is TRBV7-8 and J usage is TRBJ1-6; 10 positions match TRBD1. J lost 13 bases, V lost 3 bases, and 9 bases had no gene match. Looked up from germline, CDR1 is SGHVS and CDR2 is FQNEAQ. CDR3 length: 15 residues. The DNA for the CDR3 is TGTGCCAGCAGCTTGGACAGGGGGGTGTCTTCCCCCCTCCACTTT. Translating gives CASSLDRGVSSPLHF.

The rearrangement joins TRBV19 to TRBJ1-1, with D tentatively TRBD1 (6 bases). The CDR3 extends over 17 amino acids. Trimming shortened V by 8 bases and J by 0 bases, and 22 bases separated the two germline ends. CDR1 and CDR2 from the germline V gene are LNHDA and SQIVND (reference sequence). CDR3: CASLPTGSLRVNTEAFF. As DNA, the CDR3 is TGTGCCAGTTTACCGACAGGTAGTTTGCGAGTGAACACTGAAGCTTTCTTT.

The V gene is TRBV18, the J gene TRBJ2-5; 7 bases align to TRBD1. CDR3 length equals 14 residues. CDR1 and CDR2 from the germline V gene are KGHSH and LQKENI. The V and J ends lost 2 bases and 4 bases, in that order; junction bases with no gene match: 4. CDR3 in amino acids: CASSPEGASETQYF. CDR3 sequence (DNA): TGTGCCAGCTCACCAGAGGGGGCATCAGAGACCCAGTACTTC.

The V call is TRBV5-6, the J call TRBJ2-5; tentatively, D is TRBD1 (5 bases). From germline, CDR1 is SGHDT and CDR2 YYEEEE. The CDR3 runs 17 residues. V shed 0 bases and J shed 4 bases, with 19 bases lying between them. The CDR3 bases are TGTGCCAGCAGCTTGGGGACATTCGTATTAGCAGGAGAGACCCAGTACTTC. It specifies CASSLGTFVLAGETQYF. Complete variable domain (other parts from reference TRBV5-6 and TRBJ2-5): DAGVTQSPTHLIKTRGQQVTLRCSPKSGHDTVSWYQQALGQGPQFIFQYYEEEERQRGNFPDRFSGHQFPNYSSELNVNALLLGDSALYLCASSLGTFVLAGETQYFGPGTRLLVL.

The chain joins TRBV30 to TRBJ2-5; 7 bases map to TRBD2. CDR1 and CDR2 (germline): GTSNPN, SVGIG (reference sequence). Trimming removed 3 bases from V and 9 bases from J; junction bases left unmatched: 7. The CDR3 totals 12 residues. Here the CDR3 reads CAWRSGRGAQYF. The CDR3 bases are TGTGCCTGGAGGAGCGGACGGGGGGCCCAGTACTTC.

This clone was seen once. The chain recombines TRBV5-6 with TRBJ1-6; D remains ambiguous. V was clipped by 2 bases and J by 5 bases, with 5 bases between them. Germline V gene lookup returns CDR1 SGHDT and CDR2 YYEEEE. The CDR3 totals 13 residues. CDR3 amino acids: CASSLPNNSPLHF. The CDR3 bases are TGTGCCAGCAGCTTACCTAATAATTCACCCCTCCACTTT.

This sequence joins TRBV7-8 and TRBJ2-7; D gene uncertain. The CDR3 sequence is 16 residues long. Germline CDR1 SGHVS, CDR2 FQNEAQ. The V end lost 2 bases, the J end lost 7 bases, and 21 bases lay between the germline ends. In DNA, the CDR3 is TGTGCCAGCAGCTTATTTACGAGGCTCCTAGTCCTAGAGCAGTACTTC. Its protein is CASSLFTRLLVLEQYF.

The chain combines TRBV5-6 with TRBJ1-3, with unresolved D. The ends were cut back, 1 base at V and 3 bases at J, with 14 bases in the middle. CDR1 SGHDT and CDR2 YYEEEE come from the germline V gene. CDR3 length: 16 residues. CDR3 DNA sequence: TGTGCCAGCAGCTTGTCGCCCGGGGTGTATGGAAACACCATATATTTT. Its translation: CASSLSPGVYGNTIYF.

This chain connects TRBV4-3 to TRBJ2-3; TRBD2 matches at 10 bases. CDR3 length equals 16 residues. Trimming at V came to 4 bases and at J to 2 bases, leaving 6 bases not matched to a gene. Germline CDR1 and CDR2: LGHNA and YSLEER. The CDR3 loop reads CASSLSGGRSTDTQYF. The CDR3 DNA follows: TGCGCCAGCAGCCTTAGCGGGGGGCGTTCCACAGATACGCAGTATTTT.

V usage is TRBV10-3 and J usage is TRBJ2-3; a weak D match, TRBD2 (9 bases). Germline assignment: CDR1 ENHRY and CDR2 SYGVKD. This CDR3 region has 18 residues. V was cut by 6 bases and J by 0 bases, with 22 bases left in between. The CDR3 spells CAIRRTGLAGKSTDTQYF. CDR3 bases: TGTGCCATCAGAAGGACAGGGCTAGCGGGAAAAAGCACAGATACGCAGTATTTT.

J is TRBJ2-1 and V is TRBV28; the match to TRBD1 covers 7 bases. V gave up 3 bases and J gave up 2 bases; unmatched junction bases: 4. The CDR3 is 15 amino acids. CDR1 MDHEN and CDR2 SYDVKM come from the germline V gene. CDR3 protein: CASSFPGTAYNEQFF. For the CDR3, the DNA is TGTGCCAGCAGTTTTCCCGGGACAGCCTACAATGAGCAGTTCTTC.

The chain has TRBV7-3 and TRBJ1-2; D possibly corresponds to TRBD1 (5 bases). This CDR3 comprises 14 residues. CDR1 and CDR2 (germline): SGHTA, FQGTGA. Trimming stripped 3 bases from V and 7 bases from J, with 15 bases between. The CDR3 is CASSLESGFGGYTF. CDR3 coding DNA: TGTGCCAGCAGCTTGGAATCAGGGTTCGGTGGCTACACCTTC.

The chain couples TRBV5-1 to TRBJ2-2; 9 positions agree with TRBD2. This CDR3 spans 17 amino acids. Germline CDR1 reads SGHRS; CDR2 reads YFSETQ. The V and J ends lost 4 bases and 6 bases, in that order; junction bases with no gene match: 13. CDR3 protein: CASSILSGRGSAGELFF. In DNA, the CDR3 is TGCGCCAGCAGCATCCTTAGCGGGAGAGGGTCGGCCGGGGAGCTGTTTTTT.

Here the CDR3 reads CASSQVPAGAFLADTQYF. Written as DNA, the CDR3 is TGCGCCAGCAGCCAAGTTCCAGCGGGAGCATTCCTTGCAGATACGCAGTATTTT. The chain carries TRBV4-3 and TRBJ2-3; 8 nucleotides line up with TRBD2. The CDR3 has 18 amino acids. The germline CDR1 and CDR2 sequences are LGHNA and YSLEER. Trimming removed 1 base from V and 4 bases from J; junction bases left unmatched: 13.

The V and J genes are TRBV4-1 and TRBJ1-1; D gene unclear. Germline loops: CDR1 MGHRA, CDR2 YSYEKL. Trimming left V 7 bases short and J 9 bases short, with 12 bases between. This CDR3 has 11 amino acids. The CDR3 protein is CASTTSSQAFF. Here the CDR3 DNA reads TGCGCCAGCACAACATCATCCCAAGCTTTCTTT.

The CDR3 region is CASTKQGGKEQYF. The CDR3 coding sequence is TGTGCCAGCACGAAACAGGGGGGAAAAGAGCAGTACTTC. This chain joins TRBV28 and TRBJ2-7; TRBD1 matches 8 bases. In germline, CDR1 is MDHEN, CDR2 SYDVKM. The CDR3 is 13 amino acids. Trimming removed 7 bases from V and 7 bases from J; junction bases left unmatched: 9. The full variable domain, with the rest looked up from reference TRBV28 and TRBJ2-7, is DVKVTQSSRYLVKRTGEKVFLECVQDMDHENMFWYRQDPGLGLRLIYFSYDVKMKEKGDIPEGYSVSREKKERFSLILESASTNQTSMYLCASTKQGGKEQYFGPGTRLTVT.

This clone was detected only a few times. The chain joins TRBV4-3 to TRBJ2-6; D is ambiguous. Germline-derived CDR1 and CDR2 are LGHNA and YSLEER. With 1 base removed from V and 2 bases from J, the gap between germline ends came to 3 bases. This CDR3 comprises 14 residues. CDR3 region: CASSQVTGANVLTF. The CDR3 region has the DNA TGCGCCAGCAGCCAAGTTACTGGGGCCAACGTCCTGACTTTC.